In this sample, the clone carrying this TCR beta chain turned up once. The target antigen is unknown. Method: immunoSEQ multiplex PCR; TCRdb's copy keeps in-frame clones and lacks some. The data hold around 28,000 clones, with about nine tenths observed a single time. The CDR3 is 13 residues long. CDR1 SEHNR and CDR2 FQNEAQ come from the germline V gene (reference sequence). V shed 5 bases and J shed 10 bases, with 15 bases lying between them. This sample is part of a study of T cell responses to AZD1222 COVID-19 vaccine. Broader study findings: Among spike-specific TCRs, nearly half reportedly target unmutated variant regions. Seropositive AZD1222 recipients at baseline numbered only 5 or 6. When two AZD1222 doses had been given, Spike-specific TCR breadth and depth rose.

The TCR comes from an adult in good health. The chain joins TRBV7-9 to TRBJ2-1; D might be TRBD2 (5 bases). Sequenced material: peripheral blood, taken on day 0 of AZD1222 vaccination. Here the CDR3 reads CASSQEGVGEQFF. In DNA, the CDR3 is TGTGCCAGCAGCCAAGAGGGCGTGGGGGAGCAGTTCTTC.